Listed here are 5 T cell receptor beta chains from one sample, sequenced in a study of CD8+ T cells in alopecia areata. RNA extraction was followed by reverse transcription into cDNA, which acted as the sequencing template. Assay used: immunoSEQ multiplex PCR; TCRdb lists only in-frame clones, some missing. The table records over 200,000 clones, around three fifths of them present only once. Sequencing used CD4+ T cells sorted from blood, obtained at week 0. The receptors come from a human donor with alopecia areata.

This sequence joins TRBV30 and TRBJ1-6; TRBD1 is a possible D gene (6 bases). Trimming left V 3 bases short and J 8 bases short, with 14 bases between. Germline V gene sequence: CDR1 GTSNPN, CDR2 SVGIG (reference sequence). This CDR3 has 14 residues. Written as DNA, the CDR3 is TGTGCCTGGAGCCGAAAAGGGGGGGATTCACCCCTCCACTTT. It encodes CAWSRKGGDSPLHF.

This clone was detected a few times. The gene calls are TRBV29-1 and TRBJ1-2; perhaps TRBD1 as D (5 bases). Germline assignment: CDR1 SQVTM and CDR2 ANQGSEA. The CDR3 is 12 amino acids. Trimming removed 6 bases at V and 11 bases at J, with 19 bases between. As DNA, the CDR3 is TGCAGCGTGTATACCGGGACCTCCGCGTACACCTTC. This codes for CSVYTGTSAYTF.

This clone was detected only a few times. The rearrangement links TRBV29-1 to TRBJ1-2; D remains unclear. The CDR3 has 11 residues. Germline CDR1 reads SQVTM; CDR2 reads ANQGSEA. The ends were cut back, 3 bases at V and 3 bases at J, with 5 bases in the middle. The CDR3 here is CSVERDYGYTF. The CDR3 DNA reads as TGCAGCGTTGAGCGGGACTATGGCTACACCTTC.

Notes on this clone: Other DNA sequences in the sample encode the same CDR3. This rearrangement joins TRBV15 to TRBJ2-5; D gene unclear. The germline V gene encodes CDR1 LNHNV and CDR2 YYDKDF (reference sequence). Trimming shortened V by 0 bases and J by 5 bases, and 7 bases separated the two germline ends. The CDR3 runs to 13 residues. The CDR3 is CATSRDRGETQYF. The CDR3 nucleotides are TGTGCCACCAGCAGAGATAGAGGCGAGACCCAGTACTTC.

The genes are TRBV5-6 and TRBJ2-2, with D perhaps being TRBD1 or TRBD2 (6 bases each). The CDR3 is 17 amino acids. V lost 2 bases and J lost 7, with 21 bases in between. CDR1 SGHDT and CDR2 YYEEEE come from the germline V gene. The CDR3 loop is CASSFFLSRRGHGELFF. The DNA for the CDR3 is TGTGCCAGCAGCTTTTTTCTATCAAGGAGGGGACACGGGGAGCTGTTTTTT.